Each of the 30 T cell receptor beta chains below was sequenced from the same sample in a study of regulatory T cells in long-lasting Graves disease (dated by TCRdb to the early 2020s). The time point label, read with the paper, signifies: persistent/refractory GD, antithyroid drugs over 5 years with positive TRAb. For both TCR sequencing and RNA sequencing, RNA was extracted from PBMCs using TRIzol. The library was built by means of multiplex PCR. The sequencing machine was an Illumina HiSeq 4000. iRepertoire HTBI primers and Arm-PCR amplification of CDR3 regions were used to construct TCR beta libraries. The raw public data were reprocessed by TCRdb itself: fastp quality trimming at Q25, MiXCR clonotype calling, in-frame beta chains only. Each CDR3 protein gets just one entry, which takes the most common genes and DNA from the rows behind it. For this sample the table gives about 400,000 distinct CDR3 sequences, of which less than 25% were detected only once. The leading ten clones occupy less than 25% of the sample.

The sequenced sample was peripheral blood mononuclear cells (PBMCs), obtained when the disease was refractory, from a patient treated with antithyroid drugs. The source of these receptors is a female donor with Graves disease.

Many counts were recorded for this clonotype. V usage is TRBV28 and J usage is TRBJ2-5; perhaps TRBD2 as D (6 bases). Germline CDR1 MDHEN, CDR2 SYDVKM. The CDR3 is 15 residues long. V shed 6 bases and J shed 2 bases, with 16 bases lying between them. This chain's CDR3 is CASSAAGPIQETQYF. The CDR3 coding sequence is TGTGCCAGCAGCGCTGCGGGGCCGATTCAAGAGACCCAGTACTTC.

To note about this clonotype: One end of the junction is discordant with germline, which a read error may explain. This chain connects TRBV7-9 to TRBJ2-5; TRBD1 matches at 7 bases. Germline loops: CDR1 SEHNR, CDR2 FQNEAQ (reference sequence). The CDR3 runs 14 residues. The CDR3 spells CGSSLGTAQETQYF. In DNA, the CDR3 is TGTGGCAGCAGCTTAGGGACAGCACAAGAGACCCAGTACTTC.

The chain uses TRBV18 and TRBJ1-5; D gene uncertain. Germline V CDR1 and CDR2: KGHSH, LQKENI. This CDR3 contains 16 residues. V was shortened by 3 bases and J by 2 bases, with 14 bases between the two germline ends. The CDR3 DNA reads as TGTGCCAGCTCACCTCGCAGCCAAAGGGGCAATCAGCCCCAGCATTTT. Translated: CASSPRSQRGNQPQHF.

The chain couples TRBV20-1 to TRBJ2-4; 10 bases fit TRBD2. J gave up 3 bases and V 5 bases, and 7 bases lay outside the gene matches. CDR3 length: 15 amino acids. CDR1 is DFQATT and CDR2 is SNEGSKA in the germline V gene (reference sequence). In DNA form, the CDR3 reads TGCAGTGCTGCTAGCGGGAGTTTTGGCAAAAACATTCAGTACTTC. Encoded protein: CSAASGSFGKNIQYF.

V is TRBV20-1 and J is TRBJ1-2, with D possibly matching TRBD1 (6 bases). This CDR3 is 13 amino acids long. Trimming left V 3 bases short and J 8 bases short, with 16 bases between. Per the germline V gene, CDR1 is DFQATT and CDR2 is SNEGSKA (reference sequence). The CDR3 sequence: CSASSTGIKGYTF. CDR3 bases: TGCAGTGCTAGTAGCACAGGGATAAAGGGCTACACCTTC.

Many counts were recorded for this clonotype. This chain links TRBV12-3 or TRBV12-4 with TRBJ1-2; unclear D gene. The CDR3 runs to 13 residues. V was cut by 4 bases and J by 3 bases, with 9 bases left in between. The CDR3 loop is CASSYSDYYGYTF. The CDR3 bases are TGTGCCAGCAGTTACTCGGACTACTATGGCTACACCTTC.

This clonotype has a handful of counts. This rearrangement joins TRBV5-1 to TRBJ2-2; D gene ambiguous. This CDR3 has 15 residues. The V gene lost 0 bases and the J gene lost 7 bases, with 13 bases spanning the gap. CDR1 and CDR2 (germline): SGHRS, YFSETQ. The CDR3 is CASSLAGPPDGELFF. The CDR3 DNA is TGCGCCAGCAGCTTGGCTGGGCCCCCCGACGGGGAGCTGTTTTTT. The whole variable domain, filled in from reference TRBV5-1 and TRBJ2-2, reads KAGVTQTPRYLIKTRGQQVTLSCSPISGHRSVSWYQQTPGQGLQFLFEYFSETQRNKGNFPGRFSGRQFSNSRSEMNVSTLELGDSALYLCASSLAGPPDGELFFGEGSRLTVL.

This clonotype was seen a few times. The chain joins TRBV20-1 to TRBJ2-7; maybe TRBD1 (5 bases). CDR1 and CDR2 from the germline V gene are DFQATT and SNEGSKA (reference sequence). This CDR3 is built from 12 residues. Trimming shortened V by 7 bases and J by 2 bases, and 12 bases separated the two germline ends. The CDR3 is CSVLDIPYEQYF. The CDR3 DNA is TGCAGTGTCCTGGACATCCCCTACGAGCAGTACTTC.

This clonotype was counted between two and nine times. CDR3 in amino acids: CASNPQGLNTEAFF. For the CDR3, the DNA is TGTGCCAGCAACCCCCAGGGGCTGAACACTGAAGCTTTCTTT. The genes are TRBV6-2 or TRBV6-3 and TRBJ1-1; possible D gene TRBD1, 6 bases. The V end was cut by 7 bases, the J end by 0 bases, with 12 bases between. Germline CDR1 and CDR2: MNHEY and SVGEGT. The CDR3 spans 14 residues.

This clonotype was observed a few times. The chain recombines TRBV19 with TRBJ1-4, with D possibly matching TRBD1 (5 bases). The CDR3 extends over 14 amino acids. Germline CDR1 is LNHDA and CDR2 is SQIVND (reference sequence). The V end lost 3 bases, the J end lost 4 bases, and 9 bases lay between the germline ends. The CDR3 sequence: CASSIDSFNEKLFF. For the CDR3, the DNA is TGTGCCAGTAGTATCGACAGCTTTAATGAAAAACTGTTTTTT.

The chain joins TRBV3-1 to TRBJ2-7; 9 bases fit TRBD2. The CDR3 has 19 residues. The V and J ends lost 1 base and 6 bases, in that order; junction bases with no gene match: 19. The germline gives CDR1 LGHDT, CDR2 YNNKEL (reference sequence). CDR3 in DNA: TGTGCCAGCAGCCAAGTTGTTACTAGCGGGCGTTCCCCTGACGTCGAGCAGTACTTC. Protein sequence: CASSQVVTSGRSPDVEQYF.

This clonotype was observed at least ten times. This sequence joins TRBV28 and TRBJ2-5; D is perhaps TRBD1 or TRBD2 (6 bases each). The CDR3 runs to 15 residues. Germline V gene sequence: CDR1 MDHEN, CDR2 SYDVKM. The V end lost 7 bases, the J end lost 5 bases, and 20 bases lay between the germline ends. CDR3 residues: CASTVTTGAYETQYF. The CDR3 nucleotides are TGTGCCAGCACAGTCACCACGGGGGCGTATGAGACCCAGTACTTC.

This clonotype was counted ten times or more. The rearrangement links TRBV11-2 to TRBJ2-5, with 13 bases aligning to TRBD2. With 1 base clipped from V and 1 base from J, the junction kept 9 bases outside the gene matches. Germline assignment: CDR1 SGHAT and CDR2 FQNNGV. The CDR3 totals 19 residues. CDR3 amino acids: CASSLVRTSGGEVQETQYF. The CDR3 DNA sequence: TGTGCCAGCAGCTTAGTAAGGACTAGCGGGGGTGAAGTCCAAGAGACCCAGTACTTC.

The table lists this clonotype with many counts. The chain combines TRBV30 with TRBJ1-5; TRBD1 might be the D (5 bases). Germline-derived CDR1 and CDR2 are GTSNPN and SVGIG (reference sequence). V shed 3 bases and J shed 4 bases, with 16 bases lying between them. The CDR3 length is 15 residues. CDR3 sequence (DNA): TGTGCCTGGAGGGCATCCGGCAGGGAAAATCAGCCCCAGCATTTT. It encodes CAWRASGRENQPQHF.

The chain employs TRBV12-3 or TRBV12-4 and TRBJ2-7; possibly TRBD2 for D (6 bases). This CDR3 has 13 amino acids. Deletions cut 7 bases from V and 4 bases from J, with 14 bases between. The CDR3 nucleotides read TGTGCCAGCATGGCGGGATCCCCATACGAGCAGTACTTC. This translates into CASMAGSPYEQYF.

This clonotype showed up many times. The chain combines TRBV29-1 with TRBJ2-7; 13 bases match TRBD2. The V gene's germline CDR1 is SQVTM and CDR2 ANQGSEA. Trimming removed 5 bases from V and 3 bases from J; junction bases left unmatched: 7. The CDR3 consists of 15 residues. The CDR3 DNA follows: TGCAGCGTTTCCGGGACTAGCGGGATGATCTACGAGCAGTACTTC. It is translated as CSVSGTSGMIYEQYF.

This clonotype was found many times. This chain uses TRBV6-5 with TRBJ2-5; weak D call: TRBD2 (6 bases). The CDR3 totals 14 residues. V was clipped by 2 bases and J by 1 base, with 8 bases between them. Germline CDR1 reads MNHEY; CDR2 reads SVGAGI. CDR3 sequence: CASSYGGLQETQYF. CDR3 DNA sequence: TGTGCCAGCAGTTACGGGGGACTCCAAGAGACCCAGTACTTC.

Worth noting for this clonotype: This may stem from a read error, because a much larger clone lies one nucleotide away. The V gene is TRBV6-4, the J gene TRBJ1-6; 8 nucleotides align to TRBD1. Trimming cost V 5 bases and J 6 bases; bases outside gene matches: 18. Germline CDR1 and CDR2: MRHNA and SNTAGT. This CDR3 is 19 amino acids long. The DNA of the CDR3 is TGTGCCAGCAGTTCCCAGGGGGCGGGAGCAATTCGGGTTAATTCACCCCTCCACTTT. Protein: CASSSQGAGAIRVNSPLHF.

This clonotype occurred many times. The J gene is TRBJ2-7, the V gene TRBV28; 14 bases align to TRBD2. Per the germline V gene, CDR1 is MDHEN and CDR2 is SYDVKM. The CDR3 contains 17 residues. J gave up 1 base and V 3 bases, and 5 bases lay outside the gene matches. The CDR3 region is CASSLGTSGRLSYEQYF. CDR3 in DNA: TGTGCCAGCAGTTTGGGGACTAGCGGGAGATTATCCTACGAGCAGTACTTC.

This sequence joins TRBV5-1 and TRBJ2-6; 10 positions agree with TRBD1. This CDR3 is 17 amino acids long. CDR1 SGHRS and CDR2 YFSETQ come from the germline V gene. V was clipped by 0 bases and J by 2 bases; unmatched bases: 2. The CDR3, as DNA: TGCGCCAGCAGCTTGGGACAGGGGGCGCCTGGGGCCAACGTCCTGACTTTC. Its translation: CASSLGQGAPGANVLTF. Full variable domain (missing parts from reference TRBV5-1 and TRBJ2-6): KAGVTQTPRYLIKTRGQQVTLSCSPISGHRSVSWYQQTPGQGLQFLFEYFSETQRNKGNFPGRFSGRQFSNSRSEMNVSTLELGDSALYLCASSLGQGAPGANVLTFGAGSRLTVL.

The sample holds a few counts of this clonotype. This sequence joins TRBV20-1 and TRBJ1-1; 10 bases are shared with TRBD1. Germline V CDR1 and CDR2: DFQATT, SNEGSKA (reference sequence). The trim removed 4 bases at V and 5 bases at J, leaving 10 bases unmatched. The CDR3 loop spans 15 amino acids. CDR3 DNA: TGCAGTGCTACCTCTAGACAGGGGGCAGGAACTGAAGCTTTCTTT. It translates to CSATSRQGAGTEAFF.

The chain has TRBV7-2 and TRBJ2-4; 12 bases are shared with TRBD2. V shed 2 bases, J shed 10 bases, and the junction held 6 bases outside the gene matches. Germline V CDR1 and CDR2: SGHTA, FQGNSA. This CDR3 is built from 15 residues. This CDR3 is CASSLMFGTSGIQYF. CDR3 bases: TGTGCCAGCAGCTTAATGTTCGGGACTAGCGGGATTCAGTACTTC.

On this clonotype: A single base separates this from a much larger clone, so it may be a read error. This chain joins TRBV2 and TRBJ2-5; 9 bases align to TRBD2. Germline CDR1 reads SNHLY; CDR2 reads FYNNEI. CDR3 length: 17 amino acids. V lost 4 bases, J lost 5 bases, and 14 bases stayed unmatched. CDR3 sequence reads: CASSAGTSLGADETQYF. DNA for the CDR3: TGTGCCAGCAGTGCCGGGACTAGCCTCGGGGCAGACGAGACCCAGTACTTC.

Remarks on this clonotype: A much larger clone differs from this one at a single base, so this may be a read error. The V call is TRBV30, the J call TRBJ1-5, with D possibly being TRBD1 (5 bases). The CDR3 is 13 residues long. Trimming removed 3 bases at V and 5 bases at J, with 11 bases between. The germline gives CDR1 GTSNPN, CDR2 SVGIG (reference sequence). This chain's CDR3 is CAWSQGVDQPQHF. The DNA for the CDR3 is TGTGCCTGGAGCCAGGGTGTTGATCAGCCCCAGCATTTT.

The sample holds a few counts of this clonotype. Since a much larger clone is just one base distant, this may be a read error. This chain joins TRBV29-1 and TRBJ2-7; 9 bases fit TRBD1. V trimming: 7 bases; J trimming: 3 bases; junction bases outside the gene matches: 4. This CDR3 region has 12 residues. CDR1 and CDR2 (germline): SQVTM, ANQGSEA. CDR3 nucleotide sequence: TGCAGCGCCAAGACAGGGGGCTACGAGCAGTACTTC. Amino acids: CSAKTGGYEQYF.

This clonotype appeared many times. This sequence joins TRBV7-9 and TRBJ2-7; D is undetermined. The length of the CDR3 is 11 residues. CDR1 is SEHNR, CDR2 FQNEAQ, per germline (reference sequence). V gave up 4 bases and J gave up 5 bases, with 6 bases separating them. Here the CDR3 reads CASSYLDEQYF. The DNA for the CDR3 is TGTGCCAGCAGCTACTTAGACGAGCAGTACTTC.

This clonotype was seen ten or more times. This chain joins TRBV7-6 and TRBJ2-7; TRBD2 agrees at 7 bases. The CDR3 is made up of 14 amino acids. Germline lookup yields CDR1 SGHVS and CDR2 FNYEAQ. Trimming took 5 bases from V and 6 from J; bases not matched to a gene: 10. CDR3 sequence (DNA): TGTGCCAGCAGCCCTGGGGGAGGGATGAGCGAGCAGTACTTC. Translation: CASSPGGGMSEQYF. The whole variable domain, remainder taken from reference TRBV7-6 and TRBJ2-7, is GAGVSQSPRYKVTKRGQDVALRCDPISGHVSLYWYRQALGQGPEFLTYFNYEAQQDKSGLPNDRFSAERPEGSISTLTIQRTEQRDSAMYRCASSPGGGMSEQYFGPGTRLTVT.

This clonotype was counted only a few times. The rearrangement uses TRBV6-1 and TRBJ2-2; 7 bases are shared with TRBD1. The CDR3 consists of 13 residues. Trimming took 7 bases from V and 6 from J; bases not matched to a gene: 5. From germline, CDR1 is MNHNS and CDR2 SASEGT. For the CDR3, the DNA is TGTGCCAGCAACCGACAGGGTTCCGGGGAGCTGTTTTTT. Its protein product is CASNRQGSGELFF.

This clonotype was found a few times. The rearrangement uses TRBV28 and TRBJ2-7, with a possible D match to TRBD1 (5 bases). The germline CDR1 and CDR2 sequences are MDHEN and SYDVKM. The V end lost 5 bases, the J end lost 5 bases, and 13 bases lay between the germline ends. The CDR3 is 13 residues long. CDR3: CASSLEGADEQYF. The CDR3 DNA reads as TGTGCCAGCAGTCTCGAAGGGGCGGACGAGCAGTACTTC.

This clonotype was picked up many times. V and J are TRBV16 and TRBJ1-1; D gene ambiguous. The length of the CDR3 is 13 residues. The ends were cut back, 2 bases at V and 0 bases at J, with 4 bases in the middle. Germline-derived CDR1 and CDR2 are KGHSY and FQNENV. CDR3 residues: CASSQRLNTEAFF. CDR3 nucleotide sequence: TGTGCCAGCAGCCAACGCTTGAACACTGAAGCTTTCTTT.